The clone carrying this TCR beta chain appeared once. The source of the sample is a study of blood T cell repertoires in COVID-19. Assay: immunoSEQ multiplex PCR; the TCRdb copy retains only in-frame clones and omits some. The table has about 420,000 clones, 70% to 90% seen once. The germline V gene encodes CDR1 LGHDT and CDR2 YNNKEL (reference sequence). This CDR3 is 19 amino acids long. V dropped 1 base and J dropped 0; count of bases not matched to a gene: 10. The J gene is TRBJ2-3, the V gene TRBV3-1 (or the pseudogene TRBV3-2), with TRBD2 matching 10 bases. Sequencing was done on a sample of peripheral blood. The TCR comes from a man aged 18 to 29 with COVID-19, enrolled during active disease. The CDR3 reads CASSQVASGGAASTDTQYF. The CDR3 DNA reads as TGTGCCAGCAGCCAAGTTGCCAGCGGGGGGGCCGCAAGCACAGATACGCAGTATTTT.